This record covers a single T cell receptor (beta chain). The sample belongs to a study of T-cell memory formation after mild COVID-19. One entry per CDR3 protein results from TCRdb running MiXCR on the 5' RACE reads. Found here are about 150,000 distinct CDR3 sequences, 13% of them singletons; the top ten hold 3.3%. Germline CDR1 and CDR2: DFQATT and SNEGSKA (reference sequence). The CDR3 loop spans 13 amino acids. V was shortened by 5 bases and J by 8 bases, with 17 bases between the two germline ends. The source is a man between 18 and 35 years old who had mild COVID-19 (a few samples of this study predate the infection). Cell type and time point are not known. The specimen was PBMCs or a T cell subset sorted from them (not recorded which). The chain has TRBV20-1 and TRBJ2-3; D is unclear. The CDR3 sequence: CSAPRPPAVTQYF. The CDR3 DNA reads TGCAGTGCTCCTCGGCCCCCTGCTGTTACGCAGTATTTT.